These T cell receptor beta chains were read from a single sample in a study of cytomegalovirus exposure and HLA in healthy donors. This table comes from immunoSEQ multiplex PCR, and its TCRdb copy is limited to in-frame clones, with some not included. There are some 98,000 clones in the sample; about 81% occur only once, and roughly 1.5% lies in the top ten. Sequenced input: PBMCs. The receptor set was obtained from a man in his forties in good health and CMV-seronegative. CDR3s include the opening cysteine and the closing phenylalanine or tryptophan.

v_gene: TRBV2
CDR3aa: CASRRTDTDIFRQPQHF

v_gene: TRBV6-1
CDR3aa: CASSERLTGKQPQHF

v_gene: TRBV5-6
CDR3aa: CASSVTGREAFF

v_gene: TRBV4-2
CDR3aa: CASSGQDSGANVLTF

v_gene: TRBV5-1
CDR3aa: CASSKQGPLAKNIQYF

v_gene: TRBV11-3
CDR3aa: CASSPGVGTEAFF

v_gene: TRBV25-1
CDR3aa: CASSTSGALYGYTF

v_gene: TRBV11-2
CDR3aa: CASSLNSPPNEKLFF

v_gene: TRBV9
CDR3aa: CASRRLAASTDTQYF

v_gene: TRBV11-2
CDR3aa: CASSLTGTGVHEQYF

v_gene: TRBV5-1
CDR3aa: CASSLDRDGDTQYF

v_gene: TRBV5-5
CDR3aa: CASSLAGGSTEAFF

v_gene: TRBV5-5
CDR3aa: CASSWLQVNTEAFF

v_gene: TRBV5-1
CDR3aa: CASSLDRYVDEQYF

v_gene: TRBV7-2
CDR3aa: CASSLGGGETQYF

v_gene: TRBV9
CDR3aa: CASSVVGANTGELFF

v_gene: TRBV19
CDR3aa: CASSMDRGKVQETQYF

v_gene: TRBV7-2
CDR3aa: CASSRAHRTRTSGSYEQYF

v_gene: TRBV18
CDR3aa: CASSPTTGGTGELFF

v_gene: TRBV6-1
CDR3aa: CASRERRGNTGELFF

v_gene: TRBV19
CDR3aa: CASSTPDRGTKTQYF

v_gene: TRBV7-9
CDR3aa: CASSLGGGPSTEAFF

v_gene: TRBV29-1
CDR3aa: CSVGTGGNTIYF

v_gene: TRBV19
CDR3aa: CASSDGTPRNQPQHF

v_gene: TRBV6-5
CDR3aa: CASSSTGRNTEAFF

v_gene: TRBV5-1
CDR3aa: CASSLMGQPNQPQHF

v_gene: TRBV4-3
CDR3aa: CASSQTAGYADTQYF

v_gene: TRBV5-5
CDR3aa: CASSLPGEGSQHF

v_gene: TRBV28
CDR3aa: CASSGGGFSGNTIYF

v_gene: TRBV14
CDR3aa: CASSYPGTGIYGYTF

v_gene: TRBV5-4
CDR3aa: CASTPGTGINYGYTF

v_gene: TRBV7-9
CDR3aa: CASSLGGGQATTVQYF

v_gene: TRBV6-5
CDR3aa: CASSYATGAGEKLFF

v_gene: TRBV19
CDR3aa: CASSIGRGDTQYF

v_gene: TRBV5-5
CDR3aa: CASTKTGGEREKLFF

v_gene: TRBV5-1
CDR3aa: CASSLGLVSSDTQYF

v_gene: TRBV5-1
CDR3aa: CASSLEQGPYNEQFF

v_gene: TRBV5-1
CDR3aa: CATRPTTASGNTIYF

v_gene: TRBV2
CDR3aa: CASSEQGRSSPLHF

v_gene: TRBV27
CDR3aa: CASSFPQGLSCEQYF

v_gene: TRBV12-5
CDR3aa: CASGLVLSGGVGELFF

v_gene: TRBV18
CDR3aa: CASSARDTDSPLHF

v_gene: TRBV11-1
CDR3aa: CASSTSGRDTQYF

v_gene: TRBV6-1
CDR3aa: CASRLQGAKYEQYF

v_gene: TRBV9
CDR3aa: CASSDLASGETQYF

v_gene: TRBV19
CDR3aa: CASSREDGNTEAFF

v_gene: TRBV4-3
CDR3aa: CASSQEASGGPLDNEQFF

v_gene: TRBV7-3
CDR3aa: CASSHPGGNQPQHF

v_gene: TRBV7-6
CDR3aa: CASSQQGGLGYEQYF

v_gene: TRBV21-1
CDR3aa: CAMRTGGLAGVIPPTDTQYF